A single sample gave rise to the 3 T cell receptor beta chains below, sequenced in a study of cytomegalovirus exposure and HLA in healthy donors. Primers: 60 Vbeta forward and 13 Jbeta reverse. Measured with immunoSEQ multiplex PCR; TCRdb has only the in-frame clones, and not every one. This sample has more than 70,000 clones, with 76% found just once. The material sequenced was PBMCs. These receptors originate from a man aged 35 to 55 in good health and CMV-seronegative.

The rearrangement uses TRBV25-1 and TRBJ1-1, with D uncertain. The CDR3 has 13 residues. Trimming stripped 7 bases from V and 11 bases from J, with 20 bases between. CDR1 and CDR2 from the germline V gene are MGHDK and SYGVNS. The CDR3: CASNQDGKGRAFF. In nucleotides, the CDR3 is TGTGCCAGCAACCAGGACGGGAAGGGTCGGGCTTTCTTT.

This clone showed up just once. V usage is TRBV4-1 and J usage is TRBJ1-1, with 10 bases fitting TRBD1. With V trimmed by 1 base and J by 5 bases, 4 bases remained unmatched. The germline gives CDR1 MGHRA, CDR2 YSYEKL. The CDR3 extends over 15 amino acids. The chain's CDR3 is CASSQGQGAWTEAFF. The CDR3 nucleotides read TGCGCCAGCAGCCAAGGACAGGGGGCATGGACTGAAGCTTTCTTT.

This chain connects TRBV14 to TRBJ2-7; 7 nucleotides align to TRBD2. Germline-derived CDR1 and CDR2 are SGHDN and FVKESK. The V gene end was trimmed by 4 bases and the J gene end by 3 bases; junction bases not matched to a gene: 9. The CDR3 has 15 residues. The chain's CDR3 is CASSRRLAANYEQYF. The DNA of the CDR3 is TGTGCCAGCAGCCGACGACTAGCTGCGAACTACGAGCAGTACTTC.